The following is a T cell receptor (beta chain) sequence with its context. No cognate antigen has been identified for it. No base qualities exist here, and no much larger clone lies one base off it. The V and J ends are trimmed by 5 bases and 1 base, leaving 8 bases between them. The CDR3 starts with the cysteine, ends with the phenylalanine, and has 13 residues. The CDR3 DNA has 39 bases and is translated from base 1. The germline V gene encodes CDR1 MDHEN and CDR2 SYDVKM. TCRbeta CDR3 regions were amplified from genomic DNA by means of the immunoSEQ Assay, a bias-controlled multiplex PCR. The paper's data handling went like this. Nucleated cell counts per sample were estimated from amplification of reference gene primers within the assay. To quantify the absolute abundance of each unique TCRbeta CDR3 rearrangement, sequence reads were collapsed and filtered. For each sample, productive Simpson clonality was calculated as the square root of Simpson's diversity index over productive rearrangements. The table was pulled from immuneACCESS by TCRdb, which kept in-frame rearrangements only. Such tables lose some clones; where checked, under half of the loss comes from unresolved V genes, and the rest has no known cause. Clone size and V and J calls were adopted from that table, with D and trimming inferred from the DNA. Recorded for this sample are 400,000 to 550,000 clones; nearly 90% of them occurred a single time. The top ten constitute nearly 2% of the sample.

This record comes from a study of blood T cell repertoires in COVID-19 (dated by TCRdb to 2018 to 2021). General notes on the study: The collaborator samples originated in the United States, Italy and Spain and spanned the acute and convalescent phases of COVID-19. The sample metadata nearly always contained a de-identified subject ID, COVID-19 status, age in years and sex. Deeply sampled blood TCRbeta repertoires from subjects exposed to, actively infected with, or recovered from COVID-19 were included in the dataset. A freely available public database, intended as a resource for researchers studying the immune response to SARS-CoV-2, is where the repertoires were released. The prospective study material was composed of cDNA or gDNA derived from T cells, B-cell-depleted T cells, or PBMCs. The samples were drawn from the first 160 participants of the ongoing ImmuneRACE study and from some 1,300 subjects provided by 6 global collaborators. Where HLA class I and class II types were available, the types were taken from metadata supplied by the sample provider, not from assay-based typing. Points the paper makes about the study in general: The amount of clinical and demographic metadata varied by source and participant and was provided uncurated.

Participants in the prospective study were enrolled through a virtual design, were aged about 18 to 100 years, and lived in 20 to 30 United States geographic areas. Cohort assignment in the prospective study relied on participant-reported clinical history from a screening survey and a study questionnaire. In the prospective study, mobile phlebotomists collected whole blood, serum and a nasopharyngeal or oropharyngeal swab from each participant. Over a 2-month period, participants in the prospective study had the option of providing additional blood draws and questionnaires. Blood samples from the prospective study were shipped frozen or at room temperature prior to DNA extraction.

This sequence originates from a woman aged 18-29 years with acute COVID-19. The chain couples TRBV28 to TRBJ1-1; the D gene is perhaps TRBD1, from 6 matching bases. Material: PBMCs or T cells enriched from blood (not recorded which). The CDR3 reads CASSLQGNTEAFF. The base sequence is TGTGCCAGCAGTCTACAGGGGAACACTGAAGCTTTCTTT.